This T cell receptor beta chain appears in the sequencing data of a study of T cell responses to AZD1222 COVID-19 vaccine. Study-level results: Repertoires in all cases were sampled only once the peak T cell response had passed. CD4 TCRs associated with vaccination spanned spike, dominating at 160-218 and 743-854.

Points on this clone: Its target is unknown.

The data were produced by immunoSEQ multiplex PCR, yet TCRdb's version contains in-frame clones alone and is incomplete. The data contain about 55,000 clones, 70% to 85% of them seen just once; the ten biggest clones take up 25% to 30%. The CDR3 is made up of 12 amino acids. Germline CDR1 is SGHKS and CDR2 is YYEKEE (reference sequence). Trimming left V 4 bases short and J 7 bases short, with 11 bases between. V is TRBV5-5 and J is TRBJ1-1; D is undetermined. The specimen was peripheral blood, collected on day 0 of AZD1222 vaccination. The TCR comes from an adult in good health. The CDR3 sequence is CASSQWGGEAFF. The CDR3 coding sequence is TGTGCCAGCAGCCAGTGGGGAGGTGAAGCTTTCTTT. Together with reference TRBV5-5 and TRBJ1-1, the CDR3 gives the full variable domain: DAGVTQSPTHLIKTRGQQVTLRCSPISGHKSVSWYQQVLGQGPQFIFQYYEKEERGRGNFPDRFSARQFPNYSSELNVNALLLGDSALYLCASSQWGGEAFFGQGTRLTVV.